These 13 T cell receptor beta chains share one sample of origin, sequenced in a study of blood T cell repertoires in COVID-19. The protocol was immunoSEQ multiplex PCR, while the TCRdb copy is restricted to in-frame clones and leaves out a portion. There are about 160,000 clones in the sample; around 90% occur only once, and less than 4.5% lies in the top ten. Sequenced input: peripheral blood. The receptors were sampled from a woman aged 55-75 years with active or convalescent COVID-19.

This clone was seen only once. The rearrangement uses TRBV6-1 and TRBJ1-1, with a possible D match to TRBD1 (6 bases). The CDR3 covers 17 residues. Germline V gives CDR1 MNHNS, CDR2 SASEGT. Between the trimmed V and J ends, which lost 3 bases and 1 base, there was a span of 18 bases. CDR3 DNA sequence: TGTGCCAGCAGTGACCCAAGGACAGCTACGACGAACACTGAAGCTTTCTTT. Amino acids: CASSDPRTATTNTEAFF.

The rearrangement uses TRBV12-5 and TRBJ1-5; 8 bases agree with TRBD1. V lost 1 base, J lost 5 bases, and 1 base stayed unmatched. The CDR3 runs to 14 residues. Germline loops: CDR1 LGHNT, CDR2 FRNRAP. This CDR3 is CASGLGQGHQPQHF. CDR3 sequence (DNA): TGTGCTAGTGGTTTGGGACAGGGGCATCAGCCCCAGCATTTT. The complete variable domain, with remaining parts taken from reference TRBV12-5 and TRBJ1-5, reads DARVTQTPRHKVTEMGQEVTMRCQPILGHNTVFWYRQTMMQGLELLAYFRNRAPLDDSGMPKDRFSAEMPDATLATLKIQPSEPRDSAVYFCASGLGQGHQPQHFGDGTRLSIL.

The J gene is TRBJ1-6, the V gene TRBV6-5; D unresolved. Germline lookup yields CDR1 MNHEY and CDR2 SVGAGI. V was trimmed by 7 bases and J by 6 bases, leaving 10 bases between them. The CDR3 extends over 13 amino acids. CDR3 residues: CASTRVGNSPLHF. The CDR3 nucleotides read TGTGCCAGCACGAGGGTGGGTAATTCACCCCTCCACTTT.

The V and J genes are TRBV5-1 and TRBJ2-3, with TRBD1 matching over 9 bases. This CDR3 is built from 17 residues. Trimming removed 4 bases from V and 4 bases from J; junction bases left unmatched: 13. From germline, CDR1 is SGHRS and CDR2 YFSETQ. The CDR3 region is CASSLFGGTGRSDTQYF. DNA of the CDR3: TGCGCCAGCAGCCTCTTCGGTGGGACAGGGAGGTCAGATACGCAGTATTTT.

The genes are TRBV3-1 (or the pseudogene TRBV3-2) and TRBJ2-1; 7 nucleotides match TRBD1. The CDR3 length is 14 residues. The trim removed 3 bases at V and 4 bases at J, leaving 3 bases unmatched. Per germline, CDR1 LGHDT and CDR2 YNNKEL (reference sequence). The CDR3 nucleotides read TGTGCCAGCAGCCAGGGGACAGTTTACAATGAGCAGTTCTTC. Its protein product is CASSQGTVYNEQFF.

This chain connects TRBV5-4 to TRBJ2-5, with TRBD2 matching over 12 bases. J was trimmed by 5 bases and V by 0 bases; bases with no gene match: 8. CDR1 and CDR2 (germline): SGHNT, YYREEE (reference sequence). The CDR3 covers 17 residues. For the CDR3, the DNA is TGTGCCAGCAGCTTGGCCCCTAGCGGGGGGGCCGGGGAGACCCAGTACTTC. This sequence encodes CASSLAPSGGAGETQYF.

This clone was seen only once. In DNA form, the CDR3 reads TGTGCCAGCTCAGGGGGGCCTCTGAGCACAGATACGCAGTATTTT. Protein: CASSGGPLSTDTQYF. This chain uses TRBV6-5 with TRBJ2-3, with D perhaps TRBD1 (7 bases). Trimming removed 8 bases at V and 0 bases at J, with 15 bases between. In germline, CDR1 is MNHEY, CDR2 SVGAGI. There are 15 residues in the CDR3.

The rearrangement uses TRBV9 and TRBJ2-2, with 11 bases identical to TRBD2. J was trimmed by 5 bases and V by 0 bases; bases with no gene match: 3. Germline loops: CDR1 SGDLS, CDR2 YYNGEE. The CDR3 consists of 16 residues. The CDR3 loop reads CASSVDLAGGTGELFF. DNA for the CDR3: TGTGCCAGCAGCGTAGACCTAGCGGGGGGTACCGGGGAGCTGTTTTTT.

CDR3 in DNA: TGTGCCAGCTCACCTTTTCAGGGACCGGGGGATTACGAGCAGTACTTC. It encodes CASSPFQGPGDYEQYF. The chain uses TRBV18 and TRBJ2-7, with D tentatively TRBD2 (6 bases). CDR3 length: 16 amino acids. V was pared by 3 bases and J by 4 bases, with 19 bases between. Per the germline V gene, CDR1 is KGHSH and CDR2 is LQKENI.

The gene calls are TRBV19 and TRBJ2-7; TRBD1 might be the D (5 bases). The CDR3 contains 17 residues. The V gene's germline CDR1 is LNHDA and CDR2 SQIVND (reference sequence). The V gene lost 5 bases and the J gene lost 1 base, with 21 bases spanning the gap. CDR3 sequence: CASSVNNPQGSSYEQYF. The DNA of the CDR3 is TGTGCCAGTAGTGTAAATAACCCGCAGGGATCATCCTACGAGCAGTACTTC.

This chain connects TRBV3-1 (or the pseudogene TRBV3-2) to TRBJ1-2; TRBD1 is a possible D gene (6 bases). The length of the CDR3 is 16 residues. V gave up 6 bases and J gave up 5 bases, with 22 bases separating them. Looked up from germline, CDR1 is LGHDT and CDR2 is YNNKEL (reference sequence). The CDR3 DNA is TGTGCCAGCAGTCAAACCAACAGGGAAGGCTTATATGGCTACACCTTC. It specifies CASSQTNREGLYGYTF.

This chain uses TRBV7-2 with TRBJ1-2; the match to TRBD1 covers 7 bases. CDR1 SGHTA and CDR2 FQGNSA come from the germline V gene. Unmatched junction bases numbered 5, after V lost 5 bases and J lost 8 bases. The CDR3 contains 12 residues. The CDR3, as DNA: TGTGCCAGCAGCAGAGACAGGGCAGGCTACACCTTC. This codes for CASSRDRAGYTF. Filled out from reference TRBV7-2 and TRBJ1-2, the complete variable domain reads GAGVSQSPSNKVTEKGKDVELRCDPISGHTALYWYRQSLGQGLEFLIYFQGNSAPDKSGLPSDRFSAERTGGSVSTLTIQRTQQEDSAVYLCASSRDRAGYTFGSGTRLTVV.

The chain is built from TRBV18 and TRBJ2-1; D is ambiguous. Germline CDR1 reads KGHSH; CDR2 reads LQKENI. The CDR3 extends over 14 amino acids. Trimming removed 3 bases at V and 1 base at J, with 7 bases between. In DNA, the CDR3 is TGTGCCAGCTCACCGCCTATTTCCTACAATGAGCAGTTCTTC. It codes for CASSPPISYNEQFF. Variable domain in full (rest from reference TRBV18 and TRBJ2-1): NAGVMQNPRHLVRRRGQEARLRCSPMKGHSHVYWYRQLPEEGLKFMVYLQKENIIDESGMPKERFSAEFPKEGPSILRIQQVVRGDSAAYFCASSPPISYNEQFFGPGTRLTVL.